The 24 T cell receptor beta chains presented below share a single source sample, sequenced in a study of cytomegalovirus exposure and HLA in healthy donors. The PCR ran on 60 Vbeta and 13 Jbeta primers. Assay: immunoSEQ multiplex PCR; the TCRdb copy retains only in-frame clones and omits some. The table has roughly 45,000 clones, about 60% seen once. The source material was PBMCs. These TCRs come from a man aged 55 to 70 in good health and CMV-seropositive.

About this clone: Germline and junction disagree at one end, which may indicate a read error. The chain recombines TRBV7-9 with TRBJ1-2; 7 nucleotides align to TRBD1. Germline V gene sequence: CDR1 SEHNR, CDR2 FQNEAQ (reference sequence). The CDR3 sequence is 9 residues long. The DNA for the CDR3 is TGCATTGGAGGGGGCGATAACACCTTC. This translates into CIGGGDNTF.

This clone was seen only a few times. A far larger clone is one nucleotide away, so this likely arose from a read error. The genes are TRBV6-5 and TRBJ2-3, with 9 bases that match TRBD2. The CDR3 loop spans 12 amino acids. Trimming at V came to 7 bases and at J to 7 bases, leaving 3 bases not matched to a gene. Germline-derived CDR1 and CDR2 are MNHEY and SVGAGI. CDR3 bases: TGTGCCAGCAAGGGACTAGCTTATACGCAGTATTTT. Translated, it gives CASKGLAYTQYF.

This chain links TRBV10-3 with TRBJ2-6; D is perhaps TRBD1 (6 bases). Germline V gene data show CDR1 as ENHRY and CDR2 as SYGVKD. V shed 10 bases and J shed 0 bases, with 10 bases lying between them. The CDR3 has 14 amino acids. The CDR3 spells CATLGGSGANVLTF. The CDR3 DNA follows: TGTGCCACCCTAGGGGGCTCTGGGGCCAACGTCCTGACTTTC.

This chain links TRBV9 with TRBJ2-2, with 7 bases aligning to TRBD1. The germline V gene has CDR1 SGDLS and CDR2 YYNGEE. V lost 0 bases, J lost 1 base, and 3 bases stayed unmatched. There are 16 residues in the CDR3. The CDR3 region is CASSVGNRGNTGELFF. The CDR3 DNA is TGTGCCAGCAGCGTAGGCAACAGGGGGAACACCGGGGAGCTGTTTTTT.

This clone has just a few counts. The rearrangement links TRBV25-1 to TRBJ2-3; TRBD2 agrees at 7 bases. This CDR3 is built from 15 residues. The trim removed 4 bases at V and 2 bases at J, leaving 6 bases unmatched. CDR1 is MGHDK, CDR2 SYGVNS, per germline. In DNA, the CDR3 is TGTGCCAGCAGTGGGAGGGGAGGGCACACAGATACGCAGTATTTT. Protein sequence: CASSGRGGHTDTQYF.

This chain uses TRBV7-9 with TRBJ1-6; possibly TRBD1 for D (6 bases). Trimming left V 4 bases short and J 14 bases short, with 21 bases between. The CDR3 loop spans 15 amino acids. Per the germline V gene, CDR1 is SEHNR and CDR2 is FQNEAQ (reference sequence). This chain's CDR3 is CASSSSGTPGRALHF. The CDR3 coding sequence is TGTGCCAGCAGCTCTTCGGGGACACCCGGGAGGGCCCTCCACTTT.

This clone was found a few times. V usage is TRBV5-4 and J usage is TRBJ2-1; TRBD2 agrees at 10 bases. There are 15 residues in the CDR3. V lost 0 bases, J lost 3 bases, and 0 bases stayed unmatched. Per germline, CDR1 SGHNT and CDR2 YYREEE (reference sequence). This CDR3 reads CASSLGLAGYNEQFF. In nucleotides, the CDR3 is TGTGCCAGCAGCTTGGGACTAGCGGGCTACAATGAGCAGTTCTTC. Drawing the rest from reference TRBV5-4 and TRBJ2-1, the complete variable domain is ETGVTQSPTHLIKTRGQQVTLRCSSQSGHNTVSWYQQALGQGPQFIFQYYREEENGRGNFPPRFSGLQFPNYSSELNVNALELDDSALYLCASSLGLAGYNEQFFGPGTRLTVL.

This rearrangement joins TRBV11-3 to TRBJ1-5, with D maybe TRBD1 (5 bases). Per the germline V gene, CDR1 is SGHNT and CDR2 is YENEEA. The CDR3 has 16 residues. V lost 2 bases and J lost 2, with 13 bases in between. CDR3 nucleotide sequence: TGTGCCAGCAGCTTAATCCATGGGGCCGGCAATCAGCCCCAGCATTTT. Translated, it gives CASSLIHGAGNQPQHF.

The chain recombines TRBV7-2 with TRBJ2-3, with TRBD2 as a possible D gene (6 bases). V shed 2 bases and J shed 4 bases, with 10 bases lying between them. The CDR3 runs 14 residues. CDR1 SGHTA and CDR2 FQGNSA come from the germline V gene. The CDR3 spells CASSLLGEADTQYF. The CDR3 region has the DNA TGTGCCAGCAGCTTATTGGGGGAGGCAGATACGCAGTATTTT. The whole variable domain, remainder taken from reference TRBV7-2 and TRBJ2-3, is GAGVSQSPSNKVTEKGKDVELRCDPISGHTALYWYRQSLGQGLEFLIYFQGNSAPDKSGLPSDRFSAERTGGSVSTLTIQRTQQEDSAVYLCASSLLGEADTQYFGPGTRLTVL.

The chain combines TRBV7-6 with TRBJ2-7; 10 nucleotides match TRBD2. CDR3 length: 17 residues. Trimming removed 5 bases from V and 2 bases from J; junction bases left unmatched: 12. Germline V gene data show CDR1 as SGHVS and CDR2 as FNYEAQ. CDR3 in DNA: TGTGCCAGCAGCCCCCGTCCTACTAGCGGGAAAACCTACGAGCAGTACTTC. This translates into CASSPRPTSGKTYEQYF.

This chain connects TRBV10-3 to TRBJ2-6, with TRBD1 matching over 10 bases. CDR1 is ENHRY, CDR2 SYGVKD, per germline. This CDR3 spans 16 amino acids. The trim removed 10 bases at V and 4 bases at J, leaving 10 bases unmatched. CDR3 residues: CATFPGQGTGANVLTF. In nucleotides, the CDR3 is TGTGCCACCTTCCCGGGACAGGGGACCGGGGCCAACGTCCTGACTTTC.

The chain employs TRBV4-1 and TRBJ1-1; D gene unclear. Trimming took 1 base from V and 0 from J, leaving 18 bases between them. CDR1 and CDR2 from the germline V gene are MGHRA and YSYEKL. The CDR3 totals 18 residues. The CDR3 coding sequence is TGCGCCAGCAGCCAAGGGCCCTTGGGCAGAAGAATGAACACTGAAGCTTTCTTT. Its translation: CASSQGPLGRRMNTEAFF.

The chain is built from TRBV5-1 and TRBJ2-3; TRBD2 matches at 13 bases. The CDR3 consists of 14 residues. Germline V gene data show CDR1 as SGHRS and CDR2 as YFSETQ. Germline trimming cut 6 bases from V and 6 bases from J; bases unmatched to any gene: 4. The CDR3 loop reads CASMPLAGGDTQYF. The CDR3 DNA reads as TGCGCCAGCATGCCACTAGCGGGAGGGGATACGCAGTATTTT.

V gene TRBV5-6 combines with J gene TRBJ2-1, with no clear D. The germline V and J ends were trimmed by 2 bases and 1 base, with 7 bases remaining between them. The CDR3 totals 14 residues. Per the germline V gene, CDR1 is SGHDT and CDR2 is YYEEEE. The CDR3 DNA is TGTGCCAGCAGCTTAGAACGGTCCTACAATGAGCAGTTCTTC. It translates to CASSLERSYNEQFF.

This clone was detected a few times. This chain connects TRBV11-2 to TRBJ2-1; TRBD2 matches at 12 bases. With V trimmed by 0 bases and J by 9 bases, 6 bases remained unmatched. Germline assignment: CDR1 SGHAT and CDR2 FQNNGV. The CDR3 has 16 residues. CDR3 DNA sequence: TGTGCCAGCAGCTTAGATGGACTAGCGGGACTCGTTGAGCAGTTCTTC. Amino acids: CASSLDGLAGLVEQFF.

The CDR3 is CATSRPRLGAETQYF. The DNA for the CDR3 is TGTGCCACCAGCAGACCACGTCTGGGGGCGGAGACCCAGTACTTC. V usage is TRBV15 and J usage is TRBJ2-5, with D possibly TRBD1 on 6 matching bases. The V gene lost 2 bases and the J gene lost 5 bases, with 15 bases spanning the gap. The CDR3 contains 15 residues. Germline CDR1 reads LNHNV; CDR2 reads YYDKDF (reference sequence).

The rearrangement joins TRBV5-1 to TRBJ2-7; D may be TRBD1 (6 bases). In germline, CDR1 is SGHRS, CDR2 YFSETQ. The CDR3 sequence is 14 residues long. Trimming pared 4 bases from V and 3 bases from J, leaving 14 bases between. The CDR3 DNA reads TGCGCCAGCAGCACCCAGGGGATTGGCTACGAGCAGTACTTC. Encoded protein: CASSTQGIGYEQYF.

The J gene is TRBJ1-3, the V gene TRBV5-6; no clear D gene. This CDR3 has 14 residues. Trimming took off 0 bases at V and 2 bases at J, with 6 bases between the two ends. Germline values: CDR1 SGHDT, CDR2 YYEEEE. The CDR3 DNA reads as TGTGCCAGCAGCTTGGGAGAGACTGGAAACACCATATATTTT. Protein product: CASSLGETGNTIYF.

The CDR3 sequence is CASSHSRGDTGELFF. CDR3 bases: TGTGCCAGCAGCCATTCTCGGGGGGACACCGGGGAGCTGTTTTTT. The rearrangement links TRBV6-5 to TRBJ2-2, with 7 nucleotides matching TRBD2. Unmatched junction bases numbered 7, after V lost 6 bases and J lost 3 bases. The CDR3 loop spans 15 amino acids. Germline V gene lookup returns CDR1 MNHEY and CDR2 SVGAGI.

This clone was found a few times. V gene TRBV4-3 combines with J gene TRBJ1-2; possible D gene TRBD1, 6 bases. The V gene's germline CDR1 is LGHNA and CDR2 YSLEER. Trimming left V 0 bases short and J 4 bases short, with 18 bases between. The CDR3 has 17 amino acids. The CDR3 coding sequence is TGCGCCAGCAGCCAAGATACACCCGGGACACAGGGCTATGGCTACACCTTC. The encoded protein is CASSQDTPGTQGYGYTF.

In its sample, this clone was seen a few times. This rearrangement joins TRBV9 to TRBJ2-1; 9 bases are a match to TRBD2. The germline gives CDR1 SGDLS, CDR2 YYNGEE. After removal of 4 bases from V and 3 bases from J, the junction contained 5 bases not matched to a gene. The CDR3 has 15 residues. The CDR3 is CASSPIAGDYNEQFF. CDR3 sequence (DNA): TGTGCCAGCAGCCCTATAGCGGGAGACTACAATGAGCAGTTCTTC.

The chain carries TRBV6-1 and TRBJ2-2, with D perhaps TRBD2 (6 bases). V lost 5 bases and J 1 base, leaving 11 bases between the germline ends. Per germline, CDR1 MNHNS and CDR2 SASEGT. This CDR3 spans 15 amino acids. For the CDR3, the DNA is TGTGCCAGCAGTATCCGGGGGAGGAACACCGGGGAGCTGTTTTTT. The encoded protein is CASSIRGRNTGELFF.

The chain links TRBV5-1 to TRBJ1-2, with D perhaps TRBD1 (6 bases). Germline lookup yields CDR1 SGHRS and CDR2 YFSETQ. V lost 6 bases and J lost 6, with 15 bases in between. This CDR3 comprises 13 residues. The CDR3 coding sequence is TGCGCCAGCAACTTACAGGGAGGGGATGGCTACACCTTC. Amino acid sequence: CASNLQGGDGYTF.

A few counts support this clone. The gene calls are TRBV12-2 and TRBJ1-5; whether TRBD1, the table's D call, matches the DNA was not checked. TRBV12-2 represents a pseudogene. The CDR3 contains 17 residues. CDR3 region: CASRLGHCLTSNQPQHF. CDR3 DNA sequence: TGTGCAAGTCGCTTAGGACACTGCCTCACTTCCAATCAGCCCCAGCATTTT.